The TCR beta chain described here comes from a study of OX40 agonist ivuxolimab in advanced cancers. Study-level information: In this cohort, patients received ivuxolimab, an agonistic anti-OX40 (CD134) antibody.

CDR3 length: 13 residues. Repertoires were generated with immunoSEQ multiplex PCR, while TCRdb's copy carries only in-frame clones and drops some. The sample has 65,000 to 75,000 clones; approximately 90% are singletons. This clone was counted once. Sequenced here: CD4+ or CD8+ T cells sorted from blood, sampled in a trial of the OX40 agonist ivuxolimab. This rearrangement joins TRBV12-2 to TRBJ2-7. TRBV12-2 corresponds to a pseudogene. The sequence came from an adult with an advanced solid tumor such as melanoma, head and neck, liver or kidney cancer. The DNA for the CDR3 is TGTGCAAGTCGCCCCATCGAAGGGCACGAGCAGTACTTC. Encoded protein: CASRPIEGHEQYF.